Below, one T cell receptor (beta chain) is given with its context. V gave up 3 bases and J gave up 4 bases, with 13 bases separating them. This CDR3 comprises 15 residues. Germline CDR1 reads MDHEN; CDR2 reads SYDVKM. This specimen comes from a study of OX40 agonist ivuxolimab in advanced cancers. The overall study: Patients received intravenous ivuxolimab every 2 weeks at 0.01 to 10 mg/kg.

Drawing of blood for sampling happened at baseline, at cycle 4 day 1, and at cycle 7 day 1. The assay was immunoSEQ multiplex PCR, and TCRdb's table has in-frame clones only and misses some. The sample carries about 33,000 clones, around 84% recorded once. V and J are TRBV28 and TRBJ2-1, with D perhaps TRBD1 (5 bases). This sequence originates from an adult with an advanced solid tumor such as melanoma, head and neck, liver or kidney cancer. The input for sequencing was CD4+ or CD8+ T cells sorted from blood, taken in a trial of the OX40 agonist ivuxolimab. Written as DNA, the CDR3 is TGTGCCAGCAGTTTTAGGGGTTCCGATTACAATGAGCAGTTCTTC. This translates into CASSFRGSDYNEQFF.